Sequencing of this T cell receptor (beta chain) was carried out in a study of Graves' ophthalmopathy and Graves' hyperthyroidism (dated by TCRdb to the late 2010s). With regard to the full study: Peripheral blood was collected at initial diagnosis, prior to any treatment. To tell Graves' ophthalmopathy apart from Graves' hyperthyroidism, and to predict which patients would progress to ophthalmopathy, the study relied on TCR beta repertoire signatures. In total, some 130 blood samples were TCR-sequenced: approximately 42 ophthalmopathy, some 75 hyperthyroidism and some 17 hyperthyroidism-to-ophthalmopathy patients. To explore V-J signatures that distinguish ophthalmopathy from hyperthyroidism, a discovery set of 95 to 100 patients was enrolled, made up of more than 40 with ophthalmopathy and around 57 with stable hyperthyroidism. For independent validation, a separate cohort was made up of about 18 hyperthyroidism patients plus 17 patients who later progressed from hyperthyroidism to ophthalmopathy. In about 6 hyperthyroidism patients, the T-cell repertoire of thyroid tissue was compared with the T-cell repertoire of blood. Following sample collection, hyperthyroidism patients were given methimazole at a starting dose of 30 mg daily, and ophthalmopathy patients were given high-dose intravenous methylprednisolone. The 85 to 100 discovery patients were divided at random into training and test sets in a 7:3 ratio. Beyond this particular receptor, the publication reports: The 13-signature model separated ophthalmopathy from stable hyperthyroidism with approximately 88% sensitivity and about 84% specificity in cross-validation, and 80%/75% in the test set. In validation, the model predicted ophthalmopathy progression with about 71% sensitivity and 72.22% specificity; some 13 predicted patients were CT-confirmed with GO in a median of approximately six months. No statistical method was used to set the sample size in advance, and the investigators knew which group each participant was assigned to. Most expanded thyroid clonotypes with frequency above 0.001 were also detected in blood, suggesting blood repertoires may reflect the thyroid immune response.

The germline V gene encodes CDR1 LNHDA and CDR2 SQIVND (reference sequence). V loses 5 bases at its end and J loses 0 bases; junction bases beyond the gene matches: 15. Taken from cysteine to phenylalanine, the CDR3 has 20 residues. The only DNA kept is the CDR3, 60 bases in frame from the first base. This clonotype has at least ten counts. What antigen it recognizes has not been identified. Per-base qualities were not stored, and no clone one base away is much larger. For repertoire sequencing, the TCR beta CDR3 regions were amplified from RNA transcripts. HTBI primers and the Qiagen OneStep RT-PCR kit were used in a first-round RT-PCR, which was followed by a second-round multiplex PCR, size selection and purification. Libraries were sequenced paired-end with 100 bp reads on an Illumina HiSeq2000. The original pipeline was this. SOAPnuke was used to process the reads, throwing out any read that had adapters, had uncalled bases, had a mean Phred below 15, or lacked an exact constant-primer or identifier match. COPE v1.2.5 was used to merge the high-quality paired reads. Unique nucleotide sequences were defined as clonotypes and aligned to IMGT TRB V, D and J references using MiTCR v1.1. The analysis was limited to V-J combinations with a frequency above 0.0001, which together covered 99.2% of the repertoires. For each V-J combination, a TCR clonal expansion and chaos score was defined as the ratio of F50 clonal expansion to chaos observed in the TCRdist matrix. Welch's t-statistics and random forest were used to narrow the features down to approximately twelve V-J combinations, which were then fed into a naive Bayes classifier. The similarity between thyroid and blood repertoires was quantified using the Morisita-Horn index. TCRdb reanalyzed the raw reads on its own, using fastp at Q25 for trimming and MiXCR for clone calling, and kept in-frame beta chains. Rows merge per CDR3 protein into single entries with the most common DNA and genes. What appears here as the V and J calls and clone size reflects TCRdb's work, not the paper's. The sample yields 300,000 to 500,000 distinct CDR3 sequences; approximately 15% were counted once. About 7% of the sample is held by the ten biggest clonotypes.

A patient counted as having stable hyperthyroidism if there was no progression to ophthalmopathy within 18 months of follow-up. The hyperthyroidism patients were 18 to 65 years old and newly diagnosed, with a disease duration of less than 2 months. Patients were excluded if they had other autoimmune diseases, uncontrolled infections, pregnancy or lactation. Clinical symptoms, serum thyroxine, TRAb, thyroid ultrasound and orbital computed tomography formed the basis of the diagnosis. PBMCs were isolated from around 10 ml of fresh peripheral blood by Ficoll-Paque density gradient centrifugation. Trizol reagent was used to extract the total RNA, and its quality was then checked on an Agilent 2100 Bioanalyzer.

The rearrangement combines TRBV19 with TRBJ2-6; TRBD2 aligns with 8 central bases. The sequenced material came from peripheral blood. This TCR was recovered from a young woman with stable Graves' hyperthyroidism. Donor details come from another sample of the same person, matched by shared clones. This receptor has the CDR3 CASSPRRSGGANSGANVLTF. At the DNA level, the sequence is TGTGCCAGTAGTCCCCGTCGCAGCGGGGGAGCCAACTCTGGGGCCAACGTCCTGACTTTC.